The 10 T cell receptor beta chains in this list originate from one sample, sequenced in a study of cytomegalovirus exposure and HLA in healthy donors. The PCR contained 60 Vbeta and 13 Jbeta primers. The assay was immunoSEQ multiplex PCR, and TCRdb's table has in-frame clones only and misses some. The sample holds about 95,000 clones, around three quarters seen once. The sequenced sample consisted of PBMCs. All receptors derive from a woman between 45 and 65 years old in good health and CMV-seropositive.

The chain recombines TRBV10-1 with TRBJ2-1; 7 bases match TRBD2. Trimming cost V 6 bases and J 9 bases; bases outside gene matches: 14. Germline values: CDR1 WNHNN, CDR2 SYGVQD (reference sequence). This CDR3 spans 15 amino acids. CDR3 protein: CASSHGGAGRGEQFF. CDR3 nucleotides: TGCGCCAGCAGCCACGGGGGAGCGGGAAGAGGTGAGCAGTTCTTC.

The chain recombines TRBV15 with TRBJ2-7; 7 nucleotides line up with TRBD2. Germline CDR1 LNHNV, CDR2 YYDKDF (reference sequence). CDR3 size: 15 residues. The J segment lost 3 bases and the V segment lost 1 base, leaving 6 bases of the junction unmatched. The CDR3 region is CATSRGLQRDYEQYF. In DNA form, the CDR3 reads TGTGCCACCAGCAGAGGTCTGCAGCGGGACTACGAGCAGTACTTC.

The DNA for the CDR3 is TGTGCCAGCAGCACGCGACAGGGGGCCATCGAGACCCAGTACTTC. This codes for CASSTRQGAIETQYF. This chain uses TRBV11-3 with TRBJ2-5; 10 bases match TRBD1. With V trimmed by 5 bases and J by 5 bases, 8 bases remained unmatched. Germline V CDR1 and CDR2: SGHNT, YENEEA. This CDR3 has 15 residues.

This clone occurred a few times. As DNA, the CDR3 is TGCGCCAGCAGCCAAGACCGGACTAGCGGGAGAATCTACGAGCAGTACTTC. Its protein is CASSQDRTSGRIYEQYF. V and J are TRBV4-3 and TRBJ2-7, with 13 bases lining up with TRBD2. With V trimmed by 0 bases and J by 3 bases, 5 bases remained unmatched. Germline V gives CDR1 LGHNA, CDR2 YSLEER. The CDR3 covers 17 residues.

The J gene is TRBJ2-7, the V gene TRBV7-2; D remains unclear. Trimming cost V 4 bases and J 6 bases, with 10 bases left between them. Germline CDR1 reads SGHTA; CDR2 reads FQGNSA. The CDR3 runs 12 residues. CDR3 protein: CASSSVLSEQYF. The CDR3 coding sequence is TGTGCCAGCAGCTCCGTGCTTAGCGAGCAGTACTTC. Full variable domain (missing parts from reference TRBV7-2 and TRBJ2-7): GAGVSQSPSNKVTEKGKDVELRCDPISGHTALYWYRQSLGQGLEFLIYFQGNSAPDKSGLPSDRFSAERTGGSVSTLTIQRTQQEDSAVYLCASSSVLSEQYFGPGTRLTVT.

The chain has TRBV7-3 and TRBJ2-2, with D perhaps TRBD2 (6 bases). Germline CDR1 is SGHTA and CDR2 is FQGTGA. CDR3 length: 17 amino acids. V was pared by 1 base and J by 1 base, with 13 bases between. CDR3 sequence: CASSLIGGLKNTGELFF. CDR3 coding DNA: TGTGCCAGCAGCTTAATTGGGGGACTCAAGAACACCGGGGAGCTGTTTTTT.

A few counts support this clone. The V and J genes are TRBV18 and TRBJ2-2, with D uncertain. The CDR3 spans 15 residues. Trimming removed 2 bases at V and 3 bases at J, with 10 bases between. Germline CDR1 KGHSH, CDR2 LQKENI. Here the CDR3 reads CASSPGVLDTGELFF. The CDR3 bases are TGTGCCAGCTCACCAGGAGTCTTGGACACCGGGGAGCTGTTTTTT.

This sequence joins TRBV19 and TRBJ2-3; 10 bases align to TRBD2. The CDR3 extends over 14 amino acids. Trimming took 6 bases from V and 2 from J; bases not matched to a gene: 2. Germline assignment: CDR1 LNHDA and CDR2 SQIVND (reference sequence). Here the CDR3 reads CASRLAGTTDTQYF. The CDR3 coding sequence is TGTGCCAGTAGACTAGCGGGGACCACAGATACGCAGTATTTT. The entire variable domain, with the rest obtained from reference TRBV19 and TRBJ2-3, is as follows: DGGITQSPKYLFRKEGQNVTLSCEQNLNHDAMYWYRQDPGQGLRLIYYSQIVNDFQKGDIAEGYSVSREKKESFPLTVTSAQKNPTAFYLCASRLAGTTDTQYFGPGTRLTVL.

This chain links TRBV5-1 with TRBJ2-7; perhaps TRBD1 as D (5 bases). The length of the CDR3 is 14 residues. Germline loops: CDR1 SGHRS, CDR2 YFSETQ. The V and J ends lost 1 base and 9 bases respectively, with 17 bases between them. This CDR3 is CASSLQGEVDWQYF. The DNA of the CDR3 is TGCGCCAGCAGCTTGCAGGGTGAGGTAGATTGGCAGTACTTC.

The chain combines TRBV7-7 with TRBJ2-5; 8 nucleotides match TRBD2. The germline CDR1 and CDR2 sequences are SSHAT and FNYEAQ (reference sequence). V shed 5 bases and J 5 bases; nucleotides not matched to a gene: 13. The CDR3 covers 16 residues. The CDR3 nucleotides read TGTGCCAGCAGCCCAAGGGGGACCCAGCGGGGGGAGACCCAGTACTTC. Residues: CASSPRGTQRGETQYF.